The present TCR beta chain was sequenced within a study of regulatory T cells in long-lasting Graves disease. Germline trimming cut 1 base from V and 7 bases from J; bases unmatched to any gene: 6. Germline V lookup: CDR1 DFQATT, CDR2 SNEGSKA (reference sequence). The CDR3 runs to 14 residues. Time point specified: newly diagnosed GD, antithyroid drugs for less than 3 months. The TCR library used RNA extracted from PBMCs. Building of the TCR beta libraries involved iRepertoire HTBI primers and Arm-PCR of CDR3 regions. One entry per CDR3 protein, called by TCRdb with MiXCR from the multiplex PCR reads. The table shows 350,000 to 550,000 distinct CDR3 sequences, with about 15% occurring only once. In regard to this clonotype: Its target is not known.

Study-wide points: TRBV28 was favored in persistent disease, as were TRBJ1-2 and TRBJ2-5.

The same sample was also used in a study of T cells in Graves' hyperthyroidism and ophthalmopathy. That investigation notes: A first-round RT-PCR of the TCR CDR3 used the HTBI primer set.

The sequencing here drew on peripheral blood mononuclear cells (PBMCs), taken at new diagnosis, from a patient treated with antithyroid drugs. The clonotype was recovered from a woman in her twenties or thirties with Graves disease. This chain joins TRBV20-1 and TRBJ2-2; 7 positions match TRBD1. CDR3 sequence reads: CSARGYRGSGELFF. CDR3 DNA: TGCAGTGCTAGAGGATACAGGGGTAGCGGGGAGCTGTTTTTT.